Listed here are 17 T cell receptor beta chains from one sample, sequenced in a study of blood T cell repertoires in COVID-19. Data came from immunoSEQ multiplex PCR; TCRdb stores just in-frame clones and leaves some out. The table has about 250,000 clones, around four fifths seen once. The specimen was peripheral blood. These TCRs come from a woman between 55 and 75 years old with active or convalescent COVID-19.

The J gene is TRBJ1-2, the V gene TRBV5-6; TRBD1 matches 9 bases. CDR3 size: 16 residues. Trimming at V came to 4 bases and at J to 8 bases, leaving 15 bases not matched to a gene. In germline, CDR1 is SGHDT, CDR2 YYEEEE. The CDR3 DNA reads as TGTGCCAGCAGCGGGGGCACTGGGGACAGGGACGGGGGCTACACCTTC. As protein: CASSGGTGDRDGGYTF.

This clone is a singleton in its sample. The chain joins TRBV4-1 to TRBJ2-5, with TRBD2 matching 9 bases. CDR1 is MGHRA, CDR2 YSYEKL, per germline. After removal of 0 bases from V and 4 bases from J, the junction contained 9 bases not matched to a gene. The CDR3 consists of 17 residues. The CDR3 here is CASSQDPRRGGRETQYF. CDR3 coding DNA: TGCGCCAGCAGCCAAGATCCAAGGCGGGGGGGACGAGAGACCCAGTACTTC.

As DNA, the CDR3 is TGTGCCAGCTCAAGGGGGGAGCAGTACGTC. As protein: CASSRGEQYV. The chain couples TRBV6-4 to TRBJ2-7, with D possibly TRBD1 on 6 matching bases. The V end lost 8 bases, the J end lost 7 bases, and 9 bases lay between the germline ends. The CDR3 totals 10 residues. Germline-derived CDR1 and CDR2 are MRHNA and SNTAGT.

The J gene is TRBJ1-5, the V gene TRBV2; unclear D gene. CDR1 is SNHLY, CDR2 FYNNEI, per germline. Trimming stripped 4 bases from V and 5 bases from J, with 12 bases between. The CDR3 covers 14 residues. The DNA of the CDR3 is TGTGCCAGCAGTGTGGAGGGTTTTTATCAGCCCCAGCATTTT. Its translation: CASSVEGFYQPQHF. The whole variable domain, remainder taken from reference TRBV2 and TRBJ1-5, is EPEVTQTPSHQVTQMGQEVILRCVPISNHLYFYWYRQILGQKVEFLVSFYNNEISEKSEIFDDQFSVERPDGSNFTLKIRSTKLEDSAMYFCASSVEGFYQPQHFGDGTRLSIL.

The V and J genes are TRBV2 and TRBJ1-5, with TRBD1 matching over 7 bases. The J segment lost 0 bases and the V segment lost 6 bases, leaving 5 bases of the junction unmatched. There are 15 residues in the CDR3. The V gene's germline CDR1 is SNHLY and CDR2 FYNNEI. CDR3 coding DNA: TGTGCCAGCAGCCTAGGGGGCTATAGCAATCAGCCCCAGCATTTT. Translating it yields CASSLGGYSNQPQHF.

This chain connects TRBV10-3 to TRBJ2-3; TRBD2 matches at 12 bases. The CDR3 contains 13 residues. Germline CDR1 and CDR2: ENHRY and SYGVKD. J was trimmed by 4 bases and V by 10 bases; bases with no gene match: 3. The CDR3 coding sequence is TGTGCCACCGGACTAGCGGGACCAGATACGCAGTATTTT. This translates into CATGLAGPDTQYF.

The chain combines TRBV28 with TRBJ2-5; 12 bases align to TRBD1. This CDR3 comprises 19 residues. Germline V CDR1 and CDR2: MDHEN, SYDVKM. The trim removed 6 bases at V and 4 bases at J, leaving 18 bases unmatched. The CDR3 DNA follows: TGTGCCAGCAGCCAAGGGACAGGGGGCCCTGATATGGGTTTAGAGACCCAGTACTTC. This translates into CASSQGTGGPDMGLETQYF.

The chain links TRBV6-5 to TRBJ2-1; D ambiguous. This CDR3 is built from 13 residues. Germline lookup yields CDR1 MNHEY and CDR2 SVGAGI. Trimming took off 7 bases at V and 5 bases at J, with 12 bases between the two ends. Written as DNA, the CDR3 is TGTGCCAGCAATTCTCTGAGAAACAATGAGCAGTTCTTC. Encoded protein: CASNSLRNNEQFF.

This clone was counted a single time. The genes are TRBV10-3 and TRBJ2-6, with 10 bases matching TRBD1. V shed 2 bases and J 3 bases; nucleotides not matched to a gene: 4. This CDR3 region has 17 residues. Germline V gene data show CDR1 as ENHRY and CDR2 as SYGVKD. The CDR3 loop is CAISEDRGRVGANVLTF. The CDR3 bases are TGTGCCATCAGTGAGGACAGGGGGCGCGTTGGGGCCAACGTCCTGACTTTC.

This CDR3 is CASSEAEGARSYV. The CDR3 coding sequence is TGTGCCAGCAGTGAAGCGGAGGGGGCGCGATCGTACGTC. V usage is TRBV6-1 and J usage is TRBJ2-7, with D maybe TRBD1 (7 bases). V lost 0 bases to trimming and J lost 12 bases, with 15 bases between them. The germline gives CDR1 MNHNS, CDR2 SASEGT. This CDR3 spans 13 amino acids.

This clone was detected only once. J is TRBJ2-5 and V is TRBV27; 7 nucleotides match TRBD2. The germline V gene encodes CDR1 MNHEY and CDR2 SMNVEV (reference sequence). The CDR3 contains 14 residues. With V trimmed by 6 bases and J by 4 bases, 8 bases remained unmatched. CDR3 DNA sequence: TGTGCCAGCAGAGGACTAGTTGGACGAGAGACCCAGTACTTC. This translates into CASRGLVGRETQYF.

The chain combines TRBV30 with TRBJ2-1; 7 bases line up with TRBD2. CDR3 length: 12 residues. Unmatched junction bases numbered 5, after V lost 8 bases and J lost 4 bases. Looked up from germline, CDR1 is GTSNPN and CDR2 is SVGIG (reference sequence). The CDR3 DNA sequence: TGTGCCGGGGGGGAGGGGTACAATGAGCAGTTCTTC. Its translation is CAGGEGYNEQFF. Full variable domain (remainder filled in from reference TRBV30 and TRBJ2-1): SQTIHQWPATLVQPVGSPLSLECTVEGTSNPNLYWYRQAAGRGLQLLFYSVGIGQISSEVPQNLSASRPQDRQFILSSKKLLLSDSGFYLCAGGEGYNEQFFGPGTRLTVL.

The CDR3 DNA follows: TGTGCCAGCGGCTTGCAGGCACAAGAGACCCAGTACTTC. Encoded protein: CASGLQAQETQYF. The chain is built from TRBV3-1 (or the pseudogene TRBV3-2) and TRBJ2-5; D remains unclear. This CDR3 spans 13 amino acids. CDR1 and CDR2 (germline): LGHDT, YNNKEL (reference sequence). V was clipped by 8 bases and J by 2 bases, with 12 bases between them.

This clone occurred a few times. The chain carries TRBV19 and TRBJ1-4; D is undetermined. The CDR3 extends over 14 amino acids. Deletions cut 6 bases from V and 4 bases from J, with 12 bases between. Germline CDR1 LNHDA, CDR2 SQIVND (reference sequence). The CDR3 coding sequence is TGTGCCAGTAGGAGGTCGGGAAATAATGAAAAACTGTTTTTT. It translates to CASRRSGNNEKLFF. The full variable domain, its missing parts supplied by reference TRBV19 and TRBJ1-4, is DGGITQSPKYLFRKEGQNVTLSCEQNLNHDAMYWYRQDPGQGLRLIYYSQIVNDFQKGDIAEGYSVSREKKESFPLTVTSAQKNPTAFYLCASRRSGNNEKLFFGSGTQLSVL.

V and J are TRBV2 and TRBJ2-5; the match to TRBD1 covers 7 bases. CDR1 is SNHLY, CDR2 FYNNEI, per germline. Germline trimming cut 7 bases from V and 1 base from J; bases unmatched to any gene: 6. The length of the CDR3 is 14 residues. The CDR3 protein is CASTSDRAQETQYF. The CDR3 DNA is TGTGCCAGCACTTCCGACAGGGCCCAAGAGACCCAGTACTTC.

This chain joins TRBV2 and TRBJ2-6, with TRBD1 as a possible D gene (6 bases). The CDR3 consists of 14 residues. V lost 5 bases and J lost 2, with 7 bases in between. Germline CDR1 and CDR2: SNHLY and FYNNEI. The CDR3 nucleotides are TGTGCCAGCAGTTGGGGGCCTGGGGCCAACGTCCTGACTTTC. This encodes CASSWGPGANVLTF.

The rearrangement links TRBV7-2 to TRBJ2-1; the match to TRBD1 covers 7 bases. The CDR3 length is 14 residues. CDR1 SGHTA and CDR2 FQGNSA come from the germline V gene. Trimming cost V 5 bases and J 2 bases; bases outside gene matches: 3. CDR3 nucleotides: TGTGCCAGCAGCCCAGACAGGGCCTACAATGAGCAGTTCTTC. It translates to CASSPDRAYNEQFF.